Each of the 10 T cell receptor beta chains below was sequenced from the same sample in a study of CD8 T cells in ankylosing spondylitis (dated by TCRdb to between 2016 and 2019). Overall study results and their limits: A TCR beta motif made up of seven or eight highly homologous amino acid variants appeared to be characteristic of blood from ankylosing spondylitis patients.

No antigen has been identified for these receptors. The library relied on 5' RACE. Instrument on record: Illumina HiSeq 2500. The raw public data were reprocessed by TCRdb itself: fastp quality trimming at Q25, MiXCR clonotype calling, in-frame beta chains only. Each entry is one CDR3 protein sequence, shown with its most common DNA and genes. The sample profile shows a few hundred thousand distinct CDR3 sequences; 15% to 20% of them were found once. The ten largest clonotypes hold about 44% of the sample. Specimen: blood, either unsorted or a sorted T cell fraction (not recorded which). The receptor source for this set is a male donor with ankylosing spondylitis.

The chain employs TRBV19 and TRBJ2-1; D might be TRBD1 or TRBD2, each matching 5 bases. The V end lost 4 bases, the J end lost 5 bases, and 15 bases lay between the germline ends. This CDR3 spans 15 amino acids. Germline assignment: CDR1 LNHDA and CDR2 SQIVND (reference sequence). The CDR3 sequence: CASSNLPTGHNEQFF. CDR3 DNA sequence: TGTGCCAGTAGTAACCTGCCGACGGGGCACAATGAGCAGTTCTTC.

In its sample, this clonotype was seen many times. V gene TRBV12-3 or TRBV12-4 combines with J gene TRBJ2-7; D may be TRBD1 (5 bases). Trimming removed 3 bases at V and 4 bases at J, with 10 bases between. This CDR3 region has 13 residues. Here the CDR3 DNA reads TGTGCCAGCAGTTTGGGGCAGCTATACGAGCAGTACTTC. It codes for CASSLGQLYEQYF.

The CDR3 nucleotides read TGCGCCAGCAGCGTGAGAACTAGCGGGGTGGCCTACGAGCAGTACTTC. Translated: CASSVRTSGVAYEQYF. The genes are TRBV5-1 and TRBJ2-7; 10 positions match TRBD2. This CDR3 has 16 amino acids. J was trimmed by 2 bases and V by 4 bases; bases with no gene match: 9. Germline V gene data show CDR1 as SGHRS and CDR2 as YFSETQ.

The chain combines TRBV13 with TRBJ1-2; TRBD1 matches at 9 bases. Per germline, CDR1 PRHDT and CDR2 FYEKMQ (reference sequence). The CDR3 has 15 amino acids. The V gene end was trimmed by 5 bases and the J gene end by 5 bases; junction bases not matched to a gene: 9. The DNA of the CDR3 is TGTGCCAGCAGCGAAGGGACAGGGAGGCGGTATGGCTACACCTTC. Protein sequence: CASSEGTGRRYGYTF.

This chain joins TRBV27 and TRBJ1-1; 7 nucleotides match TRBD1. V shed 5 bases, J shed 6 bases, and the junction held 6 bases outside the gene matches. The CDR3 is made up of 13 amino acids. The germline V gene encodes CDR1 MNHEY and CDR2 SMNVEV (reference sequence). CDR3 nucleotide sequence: TGTGCCAGCAGTCTCACAGGGGAGGCTGAAGCTTTCTTT. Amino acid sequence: CASSLTGEAEAFF.

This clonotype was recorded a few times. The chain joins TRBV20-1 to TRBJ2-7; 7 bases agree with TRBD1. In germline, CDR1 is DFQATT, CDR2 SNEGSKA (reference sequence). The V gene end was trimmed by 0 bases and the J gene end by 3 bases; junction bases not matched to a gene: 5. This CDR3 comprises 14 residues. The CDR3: CSARDLDRDYEQYF. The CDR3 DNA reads TGCAGTGCTAGAGATCTCGACAGGGACTACGAGCAGTACTTC.

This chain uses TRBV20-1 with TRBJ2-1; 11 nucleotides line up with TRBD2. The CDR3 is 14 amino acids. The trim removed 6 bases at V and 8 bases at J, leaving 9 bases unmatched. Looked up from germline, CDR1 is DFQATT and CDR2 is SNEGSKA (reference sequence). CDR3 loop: CSAVAGGPWDEQFF. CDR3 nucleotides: TGCAGTGCCGTAGCGGGAGGGCCTTGGGATGAGCAGTTCTTC.

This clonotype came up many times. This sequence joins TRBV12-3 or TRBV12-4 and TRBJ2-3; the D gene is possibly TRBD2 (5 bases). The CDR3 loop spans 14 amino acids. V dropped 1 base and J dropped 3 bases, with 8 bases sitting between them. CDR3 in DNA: TGTGCCAGCAGTTTAGGAGGGCCAACAGATACGCAGTATTTT. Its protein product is CASSLGGPTDTQYF.

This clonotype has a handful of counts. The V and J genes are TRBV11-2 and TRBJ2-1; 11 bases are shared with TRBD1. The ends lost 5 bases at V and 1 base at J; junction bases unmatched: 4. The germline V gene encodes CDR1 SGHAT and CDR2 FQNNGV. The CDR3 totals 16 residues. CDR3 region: CASSTGTGGSYNEQFF. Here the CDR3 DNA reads TGTGCCAGCAGCACCGGGACAGGGGGTTCCTACAATGAGCAGTTCTTC.

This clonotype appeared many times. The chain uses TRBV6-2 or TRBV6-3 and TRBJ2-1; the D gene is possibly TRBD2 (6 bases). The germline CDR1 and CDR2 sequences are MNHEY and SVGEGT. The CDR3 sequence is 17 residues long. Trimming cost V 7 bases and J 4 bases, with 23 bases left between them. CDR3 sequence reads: CASKPGAGPLRYNEQFF. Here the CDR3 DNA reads TGTGCCAGCAAACCCGGAGCGGGCCCCCTAAGGTACAATGAGCAGTTCTTC.